This TCR beta chain originates from a study of T-cell memory formation after mild COVID-19. TCRdb re-derived calls from the 5' RACE reads in MiXCR, one entry per CDR3 protein. The profile shows about 430,000 distinct CDR3 sequences, approximately 24% of them singletons. This clonotype was seen a handful of times. Its antigen is not known. Findings and caveats of the study: Contracting clones from day 15 to 85 showed balanced CD4/CD8; later expanders favored CD4+.

With 5 bases removed from V and 1 base from J, the gap between germline ends came to 17 bases. The V gene's germline CDR1 is SEHNR and CDR2 FQNEAQ (reference sequence). The CDR3 has 16 amino acids. Sequencing was carried out using PBMCs or a T cell subset sorted from them (not recorded which). The chain employs TRBV7-9 and TRBJ1-1, with a weak D call TRBD1 (5 bases). This clonotype was sampled from an adult woman who had mild COVID-19 (a few samples of this study predate the infection). Cell type and time point are not known. The CDR3: CASSQGGVGTNTEAFF. Here the CDR3 DNA reads TGTGCCAGCAGCCAGGGAGGGGTAGGAACGAACACTGAAGCTTTCTTT.